The 21 T cell receptor beta chains listed next were all sequenced from one sample in a study of T cells after somatic rescue of genetic block. TCRdb keeps only in-frame clones here, not all; method: immunoSEQ multiplex PCR. The sample holds around 70,000 clones; 85% to 95% are singletons and the top ten take 2.5% to 3.5%. The sample taken for sequencing was peripheral blood mononuclear cells (PBMCs). These TCRs come from a man aged 35 to 55.

The chain is built from TRBV19 and TRBJ1-1; no firm D call. Trimming shortened V by 1 base and J by 1 base, and 4 bases separated the two germline ends. The length of the CDR3 is 13 residues. Germline assignment: CDR1 LNHDA and CDR2 SQIVND (reference sequence). CDR3 coding DNA: TGTGCCAGTAGTATAGCTAGGAACACTGAAGCTTTCTTT. Translated, it gives CASSIARNTEAFF.

The chain employs TRBV5-4 and TRBJ2-5, with 11 bases matching TRBD2. The J call may be faulty, since TRBJ2-7 better matches the DNA end. This CDR3 has 15 amino acids. CDR1 is SGHNT and CDR2 is YYREEE in the germline V gene (reference sequence). The CDR3 DNA reads as TGTGCCAGCAGCCATGAGCCTAGCGGGAGGTACGAGCAGTACTTC. Protein: CASSHEPSGRYEQYF.

V gene TRBV11-2 combines with J gene TRBJ2-7; 7 positions agree with TRBD2. Germline CDR1 is SGHAT and CDR2 is FQNNGV. J lost 0 bases, V lost 2 bases, and 7 bases had no gene match. CDR3 length: 16 residues. The CDR3 coding sequence is TGTGCCAGCAGCTTAAATACGGGGGGTCTCTCCTACGAGCAGTACTTC. Translating gives CASSLNTGGLSYEQYF.

The rearrangement joins TRBV5-1 to TRBJ1-3; no clear D. The CDR3 totals 16 residues. V was trimmed by 0 bases and J by 3 bases, leaving 13 bases between them. Germline V gene lookup returns CDR1 SGHRS and CDR2 YFSETQ. The DNA for the CDR3 is TGCGCCAGCAGCTTGGCTGGCTCGGGATATGGAAACACCATATATTTT. Its translation is CASSLAGSGYGNTIYF.

The rearrangement joins TRBV5-1 to TRBJ2-7, with 10 bases matching TRBD1. The CDR3 consists of 17 residues. V was pared by 0 bases and J by 4 bases, with 10 bases of the junction left unmatched. In germline, CDR1 is SGHRS, CDR2 YFSETQ. In nucleotides, the CDR3 is TGCGCCAGCAGCTTGGGGGGTCTGGGACAGGGGAAGTACGAGCAGTACTTC. The encoded protein is CASSLGGLGQGKYEQYF.

V usage is TRBV11-2 and J usage is TRBJ1-2; 8 nucleotides match TRBD1. Germline-derived CDR1 and CDR2 are SGHAT and FQNNGV. The CDR3 has 14 amino acids. The J segment lost 8 bases and the V segment lost 1 base, leaving 6 bases of the junction unmatched. CDR3 nucleotides: TGTGCCAGCAGCTTAGCGCAGGGGGCGCAGGGCTACACCTTC. It encodes CASSLAQGAQGYTF. The whole variable domain, remainder taken from reference TRBV11-2 and TRBJ1-2, is EAGVAQSPRYKIIEKRQSVAFWCNPISGHATLYWYQQILGQGPKLLIQFQNNGVVDDSQLPKDRFSAERLKGVDSTLKIQPAKLEDSAVYLCASSLAQGAQGYTFGSGTRLTVV.

The gene calls are TRBV30 and TRBJ1-5; D remains unclear. The CDR3 is 13 amino acids. Germline V gene sequence: CDR1 GTSNPN, CDR2 SVGIG (reference sequence). Trimming took 5 bases from V and 6 from J, leaving 14 bases between them. The CDR3 is CAWGDLESQPQHF. In DNA form, the CDR3 reads TGTGCCTGGGGGGATCTAGAGAGTCAGCCCCAGCATTTT.

The genes are TRBV5-1 and TRBJ2-1, with 10 nucleotides matching TRBD2. In germline, CDR1 is SGHRS, CDR2 YFSETQ. The CDR3 consists of 15 residues. The ends lost 6 bases at V and 4 bases at J; junction bases unmatched: 7. The CDR3 coding sequence is TGCGCCAGCATCCCAGCGGGAGGGCTATACAATGAGCAGTTCTTC. Its protein product is CASIPAGGLYNEQFF.

The CDR3 bases are TGTGCCAGCAGCCCCGGGAAACCCAAGACCTATGGCTACACCTTC. Protein product: CASSPGKPKTYGYTF. This chain connects TRBV6-4 to TRBJ1-2; unclear D gene. From germline, CDR1 is MRHNA and CDR2 SNTAGT. Trimming stripped 6 bases from V and 4 bases from J, with 18 bases between. This CDR3 region has 15 residues.

With regard to this clone: Other nucleotide sequences in the sample specify the same CDR3. The chain links TRBV7-2 to TRBJ1-3, with 7 bases matching TRBD1. With V trimmed by 1 base and J by 4 bases, 7 bases remained unmatched. Germline CDR1 and CDR2: SGHTA and FQGNSA. This CDR3 has 16 amino acids. Written as DNA, the CDR3 is TGTGCCAGCAGCTTAGGGGACAGTCGAACGGGAAACACCATATATTTT. Protein sequence: CASSLGDSRTGNTIYF.

This clone has only one observation. This CDR3 reads CASSNEKLFF. The CDR3 nucleotides read TGTGCCAGCAGTAATGAAAAACTGTTTTTT. The rearrangement links TRBV28 to TRBJ1-4; D is uncertain. Germline V gene sequence: CDR1 MDHEN, CDR2 SYDVKM. There are 10 residues in the CDR3. The ends were cut back, 5 bases at V and 5 bases at J, with 0 bases in the middle.

As DNA, the CDR3 is TGTGCCAGCAGTGCCGGACTATTTAGGCAGTCAGATACGCAGTATTTT. Protein: CASSAGLFRQSDTQYF. The rearrangement uses TRBV28 and TRBJ2-3; TRBD2 is a possible D gene (6 bases). V gave up 5 bases and J gave up 4 bases, with 19 bases separating them. Germline V CDR1 and CDR2: MDHEN, SYDVKM. This CDR3 is built from 16 residues.

In DNA form, the CDR3 reads TGTGCCATCAGTGAAAGGGCGGTAGCCTACGAGCAGTACTTC. The encoded protein is CAISERAVAYEQYF. The rearrangement joins TRBV10-3 to TRBJ2-7; no clear D gene. Trimming stripped 3 bases from V and 2 bases from J, with 11 bases between. Germline lookup yields CDR1 ENHRY and CDR2 SYGVKD. The CDR3 consists of 14 residues.

This chain connects TRBV5-6 to TRBJ1-3; the D is unclear. The CDR3 covers 19 residues. V lost 3 bases, J lost 4 bases, and 26 bases lay in between. CDR1 and CDR2 from the germline V gene are SGHDT and YYEEEE. CDR3 nucleotide sequence: TGTGCCAGCAGCTACAAGAGCCACATTTGGACTTCTAGGGGAAACACCATATATTTT. Protein: CASSYKSHIWTSRGNTIYF. Complete variable domain (other parts from reference TRBV5-6 and TRBJ1-3): DAGVTQSPTHLIKTRGQQVTLRCSPKSGHDTVSWYQQALGQGPQFIFQYYEEEERQRGNFPDRFSGHQFPNYSSELNVNALLLGDSALYLCASSYKSHIWTSRGNTIYFGEGSWLTVV.

This clone was detected once. V gene TRBV4-2 combines with J gene TRBJ1-4; D is unclear. The CDR3 extends over 13 amino acids. Trimming removed 7 bases from V and 7 bases from J, with 13 bases in between. Looked up from germline, CDR1 is LGHNA and CDR2 is YNFKEQ. The DNA of the CDR3 is TGTGCCAGCACCCCGGGGTCTGGTGAAAAACTGTTTTTT. This encodes CASTPGSGEKLFF.

This clone was recorded only once. V is TRBV28 and J is TRBJ2-5; D not certain. Looked up from germline, CDR1 is MDHEN and CDR2 is SYDVKM. The CDR3 covers 15 residues. V gave up 6 bases and J gave up 1 base, with 15 bases separating them. The CDR3 bases are TGTGCCAGCAGGACGTTCTGGACGGGCCAAGAGACCCAGTACTTC. Its protein is CASRTFWTGQETQYF.

This clone was detected once. The chain employs TRBV2 and TRBJ2-5, with D possibly TRBD2 on 7 matching bases. This CDR3 is 15 amino acids long. Trimming took off 6 bases at V and 5 bases at J, with 19 bases between the two ends. The V gene's germline CDR1 is SNHLY and CDR2 FYNNEI. CDR3 protein: CASRQGGGAWETQYF. The CDR3 DNA reads as TGTGCCAGCAGACAAGGGGGGGGCGCATGGGAGACCCAGTACTTC.

The chain joins TRBV10-3 to TRBJ2-7, with 11 bases identical to TRBD2. Per the germline V gene, CDR1 is ENHRY and CDR2 is SYGVKD. V lost 3 bases to trimming and J lost 2 bases; unmatched junction nucleotides: 3. The CDR3 consists of 15 residues. The CDR3 nucleotides are TGTGCCATCAGTGACCCGGGACTAGCGGCCTACGAGCAGTACTTC. Amino acids: CAISDPGLAAYEQYF.

The rearrangement uses TRBV7-2 and TRBJ2-3; 11 bases fit TRBD2. There are 14 residues in the CDR3. V gave up 5 bases and J gave up 6 bases; unmatched junction bases: 4. Looked up from germline, CDR1 is SGHTA and CDR2 is FQGNSA. DNA for the CDR3: TGTGCCAGCAGCCAACTAGCGGGAGTTGATACGCAGTATTTT. Protein sequence: CASSQLAGVDTQYF.

This rearrangement joins TRBV13 to TRBJ2-5; D gene uncertain. The CDR3 runs to 12 residues. The V gene lost 3 bases and the J gene lost 4 bases, with 6 bases spanning the gap. CDR1 PRHDT and CDR2 FYEKMQ come from the germline V gene (reference sequence). CDR3 amino acids: CASSLRRETQYF. The CDR3 DNA sequence: TGTGCCAGCAGCTTGAGGCGAGAGACCCAGTACTTC. Full variable domain (rest looked up from reference TRBV13 and TRBJ2-5): AAGVIQSPRHLIKEKRETATLKCYPIPRHDTVYWYQQGPGQDPQFLISFYEKMQSDKGSIPDRFSAQQFSDYHSELNMSSLELGDSALYFCASSLRRETQYFGPGTRLLVL.

To note about this clone: Other DNA sequences in this specimen translate into the identical CDR3. CDR3 DNA: TGTGCCAGCAGCTTAGAGGGAGGGAGCAATCAGCCCCAGCATTTT. It yields the protein CASSLEGGSNQPQHF. The chain recombines TRBV7-9 with TRBJ1-5; the D is unclear. The germline V gene encodes CDR1 SEHNR and CDR2 FQNEAQ (reference sequence). The CDR3 has 15 amino acids. Trimming pared 1 base from V and 1 base from J, leaving 8 bases between.